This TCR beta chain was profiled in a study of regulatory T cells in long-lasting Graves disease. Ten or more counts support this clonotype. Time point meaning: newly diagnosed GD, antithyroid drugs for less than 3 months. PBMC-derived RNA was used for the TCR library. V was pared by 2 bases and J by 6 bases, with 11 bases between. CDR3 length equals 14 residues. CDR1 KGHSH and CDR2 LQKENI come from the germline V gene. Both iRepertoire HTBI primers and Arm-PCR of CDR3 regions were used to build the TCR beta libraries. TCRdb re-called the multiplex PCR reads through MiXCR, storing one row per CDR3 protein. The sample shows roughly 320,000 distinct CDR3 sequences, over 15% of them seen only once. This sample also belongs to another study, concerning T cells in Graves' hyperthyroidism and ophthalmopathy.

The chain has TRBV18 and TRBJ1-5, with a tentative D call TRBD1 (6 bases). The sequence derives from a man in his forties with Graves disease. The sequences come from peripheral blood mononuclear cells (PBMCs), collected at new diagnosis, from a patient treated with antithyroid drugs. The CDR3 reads CASSPRDTTQPQHF. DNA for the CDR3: TGTGCCAGCTCACCAAGGGACACGACTCAGCCCCAGCATTTT. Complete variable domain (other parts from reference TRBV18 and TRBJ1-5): NAGVMQNPRHLVRRRGQEARLRCSPMKGHSHVYWYRQLPEEGLKFMVYLQKENIIDESGMPKERFSAEFPKEGPSILRIQQVVRGDSAAYFCASSPRDTTQPQHFGDGTRLSIL.